One and the same sample provided the 18 T cell receptor beta chains below, sequenced in a study of cytomegalovirus exposure and HLA in healthy donors. PCR amplification relied on 60 Vbeta primers (plus 13 Jbeta primers). The assay was immunoSEQ multiplex PCR, and TCRdb's table has in-frame clones only and misses some. The repertoire includes a few hundred thousand clones, under 80% of them detected once, and roughly 1.9% sits in the top ten. Material for sequencing was PBMCs. The receptors come from a woman aged 30 to 39 in good health and CMV-seronegative.

The V and J genes are TRBV7-9 and TRBJ1-5; D is possibly TRBD1 (5 bases). Germline CDR1 is SEHNR and CDR2 is FQNEAQ (reference sequence). There are 12 residues in the CDR3. With 7 bases removed from V and 7 bases from J, the gap between germline ends came to 11 bases. The CDR3 reads CASTRGDQPQHF. As DNA, the CDR3 is TGTGCCAGCACCCGGGGGGACCAGCCCCAGCATTTT.

The CDR3 protein is CASSTGSYQPQHF. The CDR3 DNA follows: TGTGCCAGCAGTACAGGGTCTTATCAGCCCCAGCATTTT. The chain employs TRBV6-1 and TRBJ1-5, with a weak D call TRBD1 (6 bases). Deletions cut 5 bases from V and 5 bases from J, with 10 bases between. This CDR3 comprises 13 residues. Germline V gene data show CDR1 as MNHNS and CDR2 as SASEGT.

CDR3 DNA: TGCGCCAGCAGCTTGGCAGGTCCGGCAGGCAATGAGCAGTTCTTC. Its translation: CASSLAGPAGNEQFF. V gene TRBV5-1 combines with J gene TRBJ2-1; D unresolved. V lost 0 bases and J lost 6, with 13 bases in between. The germline V gene has CDR1 SGHRS and CDR2 YFSETQ. CDR3 length equals 15 residues.

The chain carries TRBV13 and TRBJ2-3; D is uncertain. Trimming removed 8 bases from V and 4 bases from J, with 16 bases in between. The CDR3 spans 14 residues. CDR1 is PRHDT and CDR2 is FYEKMQ in the germline V gene (reference sequence). The CDR3 nucleotides are TGTGCCAGCCGCGACGCCGGGTGGGCAGATACGCAGTATTTT. Its protein is CASRDAGWADTQYF. The full variable domain, in which reference TRBV13 and TRBJ2-3 provide the parts outside the CDR3, is AAGVIQSPRHLIKEKRETATLKCYPIPRHDTVYWYQQGPGQDPQFLISFYEKMQSDKGSIPDRFSAQQFSDYHSELNMSSLELGDSALYFCASRDAGWADTQYFGPGTRLTVL.

The genes are TRBV7-8 and TRBJ2-3, with D maybe TRBD2 (6 bases). The CDR3 consists of 18 residues. CDR1 SGHVS and CDR2 FQNEAQ come from the germline V gene. V lost 0 bases and J 4 bases, leaving 20 bases between the germline ends. The CDR3 sequence: CASSLAPHGGSRADTQYF. The DNA for the CDR3 is TGTGCCAGCAGCTTAGCCCCGCATGGAGGGAGTCGGGCAGATACGCAGTATTTT.

The genes are TRBV2 and TRBJ1-5, with D tentatively TRBD1 (6 bases). CDR1 SNHLY and CDR2 FYNNEI come from the germline V gene. This CDR3 region has 16 residues. Trimming took 8 bases from V and 5 from J, leaving 22 bases between them. The CDR3 loop reads CASSVRGSEIYQPQHF. CDR3 coding DNA: TGTGCCAGCTCTGTCAGGGGCAGTGAAATCTATCAGCCCCAGCATTTT.

This chain uses TRBV4-2 with TRBJ2-1, with 8 nucleotides matching TRBD2. The CDR3 contains 15 residues. Germline CDR1 reads LGHNA; CDR2 reads YNFKEQ. J was trimmed by 4 bases and V by 1 base; bases with no gene match: 3. CDR3 in DNA: TGTGCCAGCAGCCAAGGAACGGGGGGGTACAATGAGCAGTTCTTC. It codes for CASSQGTGGYNEQFF.

The chain is built from TRBV2 and TRBJ1-5; 7 bases are shared with TRBD1. The CDR3 covers 14 residues. Germline V gene lookup returns CDR1 SNHLY and CDR2 FYNNEI. V was pared by 6 bases and J by 15 bases, with 17 bases of the junction left unmatched. CDR3 loop: CASSYSSRDSLSHF. The CDR3 region has the DNA TGTGCCAGCAGCTATTCGAGTCGGGACAGCCTGTCGCATTTT. Supplemented by reference TRBV2 and TRBJ1-5, the full variable domain reads EPEVTQTPSHQVTQMGQEVILRCVPISNHLYFYWYRQILGQKVEFLVSFYNNEISEKSEIFDDQFSVERPDGSNFTLKIRSTKLEDSAMYFCASSYSSRDSLSHFGDGTRLSIL.

This sequence joins TRBV4-2 and TRBJ1-1; no firm D call. Germline V gene sequence: CDR1 LGHNA, CDR2 YNFKEQ. Trimming pared 1 base from V and 1 base from J, leaving 13 bases between. This CDR3 comprises 16 residues. CDR3 region: CASSQASQPGNTEAFF. CDR3 bases: TGTGCCAGCAGCCAAGCCTCCCAGCCGGGGAACACTGAAGCTTTCTTT.

The V call is TRBV10-3, the J call TRBJ1-2; no clear D. Germline V gene sequence: CDR1 ENHRY, CDR2 SYGVKD. The CDR3 sequence is 14 residues long. Trimming removed 7 bases from V and 6 bases from J, with 18 bases in between. Here the CDR3 DNA reads TGTGCCATCACCGAGAGGAGGCTTAGCCATGGCTACACCTTC. The encoded protein is CAITERRLSHGYTF.

In this sample, this clone turned up a few times. The CDR3 region has the DNA TGTGCCAGCAGTTATCAGTACAGGGGCTCACCCCTCCACTTT. It is translated as CASSYQYRGSPLHF. This sequence joins TRBV6-1 and TRBJ1-6, with 7 bases matching TRBD1. Germline V gene data show CDR1 as MNHNS and CDR2 as SASEGT. There are 14 residues in the CDR3. J was trimmed by 10 bases and V by 5 bases; bases with no gene match: 8.

This clone has a single count. V and J are TRBV7-3 and TRBJ2-3; TRBD2 might be the D (7 bases). Trimming cost V 7 bases and J 1 base, with 18 bases left between them. This CDR3 is 16 amino acids long. Germline CDR1 SGHTA, CDR2 FQGTGA. The CDR3 spells CASIRGGSRGTDTQYF. The CDR3 nucleotides are TGTGCCAGCATTAGGGGGGGGAGTCGTGGCACAGATACGCAGTATTTT.

The rearrangement uses TRBV19 and TRBJ2-2, with 8 bases fitting TRBD1. Germline loops: CDR1 LNHDA, CDR2 SQIVND (reference sequence). This CDR3 has 14 residues. J gave up 5 bases and V 7 bases, and 6 bases lay outside the gene matches. The CDR3 sequence: CASMAGQGTGELFF. CDR3 DNA: TGTGCCAGTATGGCCGGACAGGGAACCGGGGAGCTGTTTTTT.

This sequence joins TRBV4-2 and TRBJ1-2; D unresolved. Trimming pared 3 bases from V and 8 bases from J, leaving 10 bases between. Germline CDR1 is LGHNA and CDR2 is YNFKEQ. CDR3 length: 12 residues. The DNA of the CDR3 is TGTGCCAGCAGCCAGGATACTAGAGGCTACACCTTC. Translation gives CASSQDTRGYTF.

The rearrangement uses TRBV9 and TRBJ1-2; 9 bases line up with TRBD1. V lost 4 bases to trimming and J lost 3 bases; unmatched junction nucleotides: 10. CDR3 length equals 16 residues. Germline CDR1 and CDR2: SGDLS and YYNGEE. The CDR3, as DNA: TGTGCCAGCAGCAAAACCGGGACAGGGAAGTACTATGGCTACACCTTC. Translated, it gives CASSKTGTGKYYGYTF.

This clone was counted a single time. The rearrangement uses TRBV15 and TRBJ1-1; 7 bases line up with TRBD1. V lost 9 bases to trimming and J lost 0 bases; unmatched junction nucleotides: 4. Per the germline V gene, CDR1 is LNHNV and CDR2 is YYDKDF (reference sequence). This CDR3 is built from 13 residues. The CDR3: CATTGTVNTEAFF. The CDR3 nucleotides read TGTGCCACGACCGGGACAGTGAACACTGAAGCTTTCTTT. Combining the CDR3 with reference TRBV15 and TRBJ1-1 gives the whole variable domain DAMVIQNPRYQVTQFGKPVTLSCSQTLNHNVMYWYQQKSSQAPKLLFHYYDKDFNNEADTPDNFQSRRPNTSFCFLDIRSPGLGDTAMYLCATTGTVNTEAFFGQGTRLTVV.

This chain links TRBV7-8 with TRBJ1-2, with TRBD1 identical over 9 bases. The CDR3 totals 17 residues. Trimming took 0 bases from V and 5 from J; bases not matched to a gene: 10. Germline CDR1 reads SGHVS; CDR2 reads FQNEAQ. Here the CDR3 reads CASSLAGQGLPTYGYTF. As DNA, the CDR3 is TGTGCCAGCAGCTTAGCGGGACAGGGCCTACCCACTTATGGCTACACCTTC.

This clone turned up a few times. Germline is not matched at one junction end, which may reflect a read error. The V gene is TRBV7-3, the J gene TRBJ2-1, with 11 bases aligning to TRBD2. The germline CDR1 and CDR2 sequences are SGHTA and FQGTGA. CDR3 length equals 17 residues. CDR3 nucleotide sequence: TGTGACAGCAGCTTATTTAGCGGGGGGGGGTCTCGAAATGAGCAGTTCTTC. Protein sequence: CDSSLFSGGGSRNEQFF.